This T cell receptor beta chain emerged from a study of control samples from healthy donors and cancer patients. V shed 6 bases and J 5 bases; nucleotides not matched to a gene: 9. Germline V gene lookup returns CDR1 MNHEY and CDR2 SVGAGI. The CDR3 totals 14 residues. A single count supports this clone. Data came from immunoSEQ multiplex PCR; TCRdb stores just in-frame clones and leaves some out. The table includes 20,000 to 30,000 clones, about 81% detected once. The V gene is TRBV6-5, the J gene TRBJ1-2; 7 nucleotides agree with TRBD1. This TCR was sampled from a man aged 60 to 69 with colorectal cancer. Sequencing was performed on PBMCs. CDR3 in DNA: TGTGCCAGCAGCCCCGAGACAGGGACATATGGCTACACCTTC. Translation gives CASSPETGTYGYTF.